These 26 T cell receptor beta chains share one sample of origin, sequenced in a study of T cells after yellow fever vaccination. TCRdb recomputed calls from the 5' RACE reads with MiXCR, one row per CDR3 protein. Of about 350,000 distinct CDR3 sequences listed, roughly 3.9% are singletons. The sample was PBMCs, taken 5 days after the yellow fever booster vaccination. The receptor set was obtained from a man between 18 and 29 years old who received the YFV17D yellow fever vaccine.

In this sample, this clonotype turned up a few times. V and J are TRBV4-3 and TRBJ1-2; 8 bases are a match to TRBD1. Germline trimming cut 3 bases from V and 7 bases from J; bases unmatched to any gene: 4. CDR1 is LGHNA, CDR2 YSLEER, per germline. CDR3 length: 13 amino acids. In DNA form, the CDR3 reads TGCGCCAGCAGCCACCAGGACAGGGTTGGCTACACCTTC. Amino acids: CASSHQDRVGYTF.

This clonotype was recorded many times. CDR3 region: CASSGGNEETQYF. CDR3 in DNA: TGTGCCAGCAGTGGAGGAAATGAGGAGACCCAGTACTTC. The J gene is TRBJ2-5, the V gene TRBV2, with unresolved D. Germline assignment: CDR1 SNHLY and CDR2 FYNNEI. With 4 bases removed from V and 5 bases from J, the gap between germline ends came to 11 bases. The CDR3 extends over 13 amino acids.

This clonotype has a count of ten or more. This rearrangement joins TRBV5-1 to TRBJ2-3, with D possibly being TRBD1 (5 bases). V was clipped by 4 bases and J by 0 bases, with 9 bases between them. The CDR3 sequence is 14 residues long. Germline CDR1 and CDR2: SGHRS and YFSETQ. CDR3 residues: CASSLTVSTDTQYF. The DNA for the CDR3 is TGCGCCAGCAGCCTGACAGTCAGCACAGATACGCAGTATTTT.

This clonotype was seen a handful of times. The rearrangement uses TRBV13 and TRBJ2-1; 9 bases fit TRBD1. CDR1 and CDR2 from the germline V gene are PRHDT and FYEKMQ (reference sequence). This CDR3 is 13 amino acids long. The trim removed 6 bases at V and 9 bases at J, leaving 6 bases unmatched. The CDR3 loop is CASSHRGLAEQFF. The CDR3 DNA is TGTGCCAGCAGTCACAGGGGGCTGGCTGAGCAGTTCTTC.

This clonotype was seen at least ten times. The chain links TRBV29-1 to TRBJ1-2; no definite D call. The CDR3 sequence is 11 residues long. Germline loops: CDR1 SQVTM, CDR2 ANQGSEA. The V and J ends lost 5 bases and 5 bases respectively, with 9 bases between them. The CDR3 sequence: CSVSDGYGYTF. Here the CDR3 DNA reads TGCAGCGTTTCCGACGGATATGGCTACACCTTC.

This clonotype was seen at least ten times. The chain is built from TRBV18 and TRBJ1-3, with a possible D match to TRBD1 (6 bases). With 2 bases removed from V and 3 bases from J, the gap between germline ends came to 14 bases. The CDR3 covers 16 residues. Germline V lookup: CDR1 KGHSH, CDR2 LQKENI. CDR3 DNA: TGTGCCAGCTCACCAACCCAGGGGAATGTTGGAAACACCATATATTTT. Its protein product is CASSPTQGNVGNTIYF.

J is TRBJ2-5 and V is TRBV4-1, with a weak D call TRBD1 (6 bases). This CDR3 comprises 16 residues. Germline values: CDR1 MGHRA, CDR2 YSYEKL. The ends were cut back, 1 base at V and 4 bases at J, with 16 bases in the middle. The CDR3 region has the DNA TGCGCCAGCAGCCAAGGCATGCCAGGGGTATTAGAGACCCAGTACTTC. It codes for CASSQGMPGVLETQYF.

V is TRBV12-3 or TRBV12-4 and J is TRBJ1-1; unclear D gene. Trimming removed 0 bases from V and 10 bases from J, with 9 bases in between. CDR3 length: 12 residues. CDR3 coding DNA: TGTGCCAGCAGTTTAGCGCCTTTCCTAGCTTTCTTT. It is translated as CASSLAPFLAFF.

This clonotype has only a few counts. The chain is built from TRBV5-1 and TRBJ2-5, with a tentative D call TRBD1 (5 bases). Germline CDR1 reads SGHRS; CDR2 reads YFSETQ. The CDR3 is 13 amino acids. The V and J ends lost 6 bases and 2 bases respectively, with 11 bases between them. The CDR3 DNA follows: TGCGCCAGCACATCAGCAGGGCAAGAGACCCAGTACTTC. This codes for CASTSAGQETQYF.

This clonotype appeared many times. V usage is TRBV7-2 and J usage is TRBJ1-2, with TRBD1 matching 8 bases. CDR3 length: 11 amino acids. Germline CDR1 and CDR2: SGHTA and FQGNSA. The CDR3 DNA reads TGTGGGACAGGGAGTACCTATGGCTACACCTTC. It is translated as CGTGSTYGYTF.

This clonotype was counted between two and nine times. This chain joins TRBV5-1 and TRBJ1-2; 7 nucleotides match TRBD1. Germline values: CDR1 SGHRS, CDR2 YFSETQ. This CDR3 region has 13 residues. The trim removed 4 bases at V and 2 bases at J, leaving 2 bases unmatched. CDR3 sequence reads: CASSEGANYGYTF. The DNA for the CDR3 is TGCGCCAGCAGCGAGGGGGCGAACTATGGCTACACCTTC. The full variable domain, in which reference TRBV5-1 and TRBJ1-2 provide the parts outside the CDR3, is KAGVTQTPRYLIKTRGQQVTLSCSPISGHRSVSWYQQTPGQGLQFLFEYFSETQRNKGNFPGRFSGRQFSNSRSEMNVSTLELGDSALYLCASSEGANYGYTFGSGTRLTVV.

This clonotype was detected only a few times. The rearrangement links TRBV10-3 to TRBJ1-1; no reliable D call. V was shortened by 3 bases and J by 2 bases, with 7 bases between the two germline ends. The CDR3 is made up of 13 amino acids. From germline, CDR1 is ENHRY and CDR2 SYGVKD. In nucleotides, the CDR3 is TGTGCCATCAGTGATATCGAAAACACTGAAGCTTTCTTT. Amino acid sequence: CAISDIENTEAFF.

This clonotype showed up just a few times. The gene calls are TRBV30 and TRBJ2-1; TRBD2 matches at 7 bases. The CDR3 length is 12 residues. With V trimmed by 5 bases and J by 7 bases, 5 bases remained unmatched. The germline gives CDR1 GTSNPN, CDR2 SVGIG (reference sequence). The CDR3 region is CAWEGRGNEQFF. In DNA, the CDR3 is TGTGCCTGGGAGGGGAGGGGTAATGAGCAGTTCTTC.

The CDR3 DNA sequence: TGTGCCAGCTCAGGGCCCCAAGAAGGGAACATTCAGTACTTC. It specifies CASSGPQEGNIQYF. V gene TRBV18 combines with J gene TRBJ2-4; D unclear. Trimming pared 5 bases from V and 7 bases from J, leaving 15 bases between. This CDR3 has 14 amino acids. In germline, CDR1 is KGHSH, CDR2 LQKENI. The complete variable domain, with remaining parts taken from reference TRBV18 and TRBJ2-4, reads NAGVMQNPRHLVRRRGQEARLRCSPMKGHSHVYWYRQLPEEGLKFMVYLQKENIIDESGMPKERFSAEFPKEGPSILRIQQVVRGDSAAYFCASSGPQEGNIQYFGAGTRLSVL.

This clonotype was observed a few times. This chain connects TRBV3-1 to TRBJ2-7; 8 bases are a match to TRBD1. CDR3 length: 15 amino acids. Looked up from germline, CDR1 is LGHDT and CDR2 is YNNKEL (reference sequence). J was trimmed by 4 bases and V by 4 bases; bases with no gene match: 9. The CDR3 nucleotides read TGTGCCAGCAGCCCCTCGGACAGGGTTGATTACGAGCAGTACGTC. Its translation: CASSPSDRVDYEQYV.

J is TRBJ1-2 and V is TRBV6-6; D is possibly TRBD1 (5 bases). V dropped 7 bases and J dropped 2 bases, with 17 bases sitting between them. Per germline, CDR1 MNHNY and CDR2 SVGAGI (reference sequence). The CDR3 loop spans 15 amino acids. The CDR3 region has the DNA TGTGCCAGCACCTCCGGGGGTCTTCCCAACTATGGCTACACCTTC. The encoded protein is CASTSGGLPNYGYTF.

This clonotype was counted ten times or more. The rearrangement joins TRBV12-3 or TRBV12-4 to TRBJ2-1; maybe TRBD2 (5 bases). The CDR3 runs to 16 residues. V was clipped by 1 base and J by 0 bases, with 10 bases between them. The CDR3, as DNA: TGTGCCAGCAGTTTAGAAGGGAGCAGCTCCTACAATGAGCAGTTCTTC. It is translated as CASSLEGSSSYNEQFF.

This clonotype showed up many times. This chain connects TRBV20-1 to TRBJ2-5; perhaps D is TRBD1 or TRBD2 (5 bases each). V was cut by 1 base and J by 7 bases, with 10 bases left in between. This CDR3 region has 12 residues. CDR1 and CDR2 from the germline V gene are DFQATT and SNEGSKA (reference sequence). The CDR3: CSARGRGPTQYF. DNA for the CDR3: TGCAGTGCTAGAGGACGGGGACCGACCCAGTACTTC.

The gene calls are TRBV29-1 and TRBJ2-3; possibly TRBD1 or TRBD2 for D (6 bases each). In germline, CDR1 is SQVTM, CDR2 ANQGSEA. V lost 5 bases to trimming and J lost 4 bases, with 16 bases between them. The CDR3 is 14 residues long. The CDR3 loop is CSVYTGWGADTQYF. DNA of the CDR3: TGCAGCGTTTATACAGGGTGGGGGGCAGATACGCAGTATTTT.

Many counts were recorded for this clonotype. J is TRBJ1-1 and V is TRBV20-1; 7 nucleotides match TRBD1. After removal of 0 bases from V and 6 bases from J, the junction contained 7 bases not matched to a gene. Germline assignment: CDR1 DFQATT and CDR2 SNEGSKA (reference sequence). The CDR3 contains 14 residues. The CDR3 spells CSARDVRGVSEAFF. The CDR3 nucleotides are TGCAGTGCTAGAGATGTCAGGGGGGTTTCTGAAGCTTTCTTT.

This clonotype showed up many times. V is TRBV5-4 and J is TRBJ1-2; 7 bases fit TRBD1. Germline CDR1 SGHNT, CDR2 YYREEE (reference sequence). V dropped 9 bases and J dropped 3; count of bases not matched to a gene: 8. The CDR3 has 13 residues. The CDR3 protein is CATWTGSHYGYTF. The CDR3 DNA reads as TGTGCCACCTGGACAGGTTCGCACTATGGCTACACCTTC.

A few counts support this clonotype. The rearrangement uses TRBV5-1 and TRBJ2-5, with D tentatively TRBD2 (5 bases). Trimming took 3 bases from V and 4 from J, leaving 10 bases between them. The CDR3 totals 13 residues. Germline CDR1 and CDR2: SGHRS and YFSETQ. CDR3 protein: CASSYVRGETQYF. CDR3 sequence (DNA): TGCGCCAGCAGCTATGTCCGGGGAGAGACCCAGTACTTC.

This chain uses TRBV6-5 with TRBJ2-2; 7 nucleotides match TRBD1. CDR1 and CDR2 (germline): MNHEY, SVGAGI. V lost 5 bases and J lost 5; bases outside the gene matches: 8. The CDR3 length is 15 residues. CDR3 in amino acids: CASSTTGAGTGELFF. CDR3 sequence (DNA): TGTGCCAGCAGTACCACAGGGGCTGGAACCGGGGAGCTGTTTTTT.

This clonotype was counted ten times or more. The chain is built from TRBV2 and TRBJ1-6, with a possible D match to TRBD1 (5 bases). Germline V gene lookup returns CDR1 SNHLY and CDR2 FYNNEI. The CDR3 length is 13 residues. Trimming pared 4 bases from V and 6 bases from J, leaving 7 bases between. CDR3 region: CASSGQPNSPLHF. The CDR3 region has the DNA TGTGCCAGCAGTGGACAGCCTAATTCACCCCTCCACTTT.

This clonotype was observed a few times. The gene calls are TRBV2 and TRBJ2-2; a possible D gene is TRBD1 (6 bases). The CDR3 is 12 amino acids. Trimming left V 8 bases short and J 6 bases short, with 10 bases between. Germline V lookup: CDR1 SNHLY, CDR2 FYNNEI. The CDR3 is CASAEGAGELFF. CDR3 DNA: TGTGCCAGCGCCGAGGGGGCCGGGGAGCTGTTTTTT.

The CDR3 DNA reads as TGCGCCAGCAGCCAAGATATGGGACAACAGGGGGGGGAGTTGGATACGCAGTATTTT. This sequence encodes CASSQDMGQQGGELDTQYF. V gene TRBV4-3 combines with J gene TRBJ2-3; D is possibly TRBD1 (8 bases). This CDR3 is built from 19 residues. Germline V gives CDR1 LGHNA, CDR2 YSLEER. The V gene lost 0 bases and the J gene lost 6 bases, with 25 bases spanning the gap.